These 21 T cell receptor beta chains share one sample of origin, sequenced in a study of graft-versus-host responses after intestinal transplantation. Produced via immunoSEQ multiplex PCR; TCRdb's table is partial and in-frame only. The profile shows roughly 99,000 clones, 87% of them singletons. Their antigen targets remain unknown. The sample consisted of unstimulated CD4+ T cells sorted from spleen or lymph node cells, taken before transplant. The receptors were gathered from a human donor who was the organ donor for an intestinal transplant.

The V and J genes are TRBV25-1 and TRBJ1-6; D perhaps matches TRBD1 (6 bases). The V end lost 4 bases, the J end lost 15 bases, and 16 bases lay between the germline ends. The germline CDR1 and CDR2 sequences are MGHDK and SYGVNS. The CDR3 runs 13 residues. CDR3 protein: CASSGPGAAVLHF. CDR3 coding DNA: TGTGCCAGCAGTGGCCCGGGGGCTGCTGTCCTCCACTTT.

The rearrangement uses TRBV18 and TRBJ2-2; the D gene could be TRBD1 or TRBD2 (5 bases each). Trimming left V 5 bases short and J 3 bases short, with 10 bases between. The CDR3 runs 14 residues. Germline V gene data show CDR1 as KGHSH and CDR2 as LQKENI. The CDR3 region has the DNA TGTGCCAGCTCATATGGGACGGACACCGGGGAGCTGTTTTTT. This encodes CASSYGTDTGELFF.

In this sample, this clone turned up a few times. The chain carries TRBV11-2 and TRBJ1-2; TRBD1 might be the D (6 bases). The CDR3 loop spans 13 amino acids. The germline V gene encodes CDR1 SGHAT and CDR2 FQNNGV. The ends were cut back, 4 bases at V and 3 bases at J, with 9 bases in the middle. This CDR3 reads CASSSGQYYGYTF. The CDR3 DNA reads as TGTGCCAGCAGCTCCGGACAGTACTATGGCTACACCTTC. Together with reference TRBV11-2 and TRBJ1-2, the CDR3 gives the full variable domain: EAGVAQSPRYKIIEKRQSVAFWCNPISGHATLYWYQQILGQGPKLLIQFQNNGVVDDSQLPKDRFSAERLKGVDSTLKIQPAKLEDSAVYLCASSSGQYYGYTFGSGTRLTVV.

This clone turned up a few times. The V gene is TRBV5-6, the J gene TRBJ2-7; 10 positions agree with TRBD2. The V segment lost 4 bases and the J segment 4 bases; nucleotides outside the gene matches: 8. The CDR3 is made up of 15 amino acids. The germline V gene encodes CDR1 SGHDT and CDR2 YYEEEE. CDR3 nucleotide sequence: TGTGCCAGCAGCAAAAGCGGGGGGGCGATTTACGAGCAGTACTTC. Translated, it gives CASSKSGGAIYEQYF.

The chain carries TRBV18 and TRBJ1-5; possible D gene TRBD1, 5 bases. Germline CDR1 KGHSH, CDR2 LQKENI. Trimming pared 5 bases from V and 5 bases from J, leaving 19 bases between. This CDR3 has 16 amino acids. In nucleotides, the CDR3 is TGTGCCAGCTCATCCCGGGCAGGGATAATTTATCAGCCCCAGCATTTT. Residues: CASSSRAGIIYQPQHF.

This clone was recorded once. V and J are TRBV9 and TRBJ2-1; D remains unclear. The V and J ends lost 1 base and 8 bases respectively, with 13 bases between them. The CDR3 has 14 amino acids. Germline lookup yields CDR1 SGDLS and CDR2 YYNGEE. In DNA form, the CDR3 reads TGTGCCAGCAGCGTACAGACCCGCAGCGATGAGCAGTTCTTC. This encodes CASSVQTRSDEQFF.

CDR3 loop: CASSMLTSTDTQYF. CDR3 sequence (DNA): TGTGCCAGCAGCATGCTAACTAGCACAGATACGCAGTATTTT. This sequence joins TRBV7-6 and TRBJ2-3, with D uncertain. The germline V gene encodes CDR1 SGHVS and CDR2 FNYEAQ. The CDR3 sequence is 14 residues long. V was trimmed by 5 bases and J by 0 bases, leaving 9 bases between them.

Written as DNA, the CDR3 is TGTGTCTCCGCCCTTTCTGTTAACACCGGGGAGCTGTTTTTT. Its protein product is CVSALSVNTGELFF. The chain employs TRBV6-5 and TRBJ2-2, with D unresolved. The germline V gene encodes CDR1 MNHEY and CDR2 SVGAGI. The CDR3 runs 14 residues.

The J gene is TRBJ1-6, the V gene TRBV2; 10 nucleotides line up with TRBD1. The junction had 8 bases not matched to a gene; V was cut back by 4 bases and J by 2 bases. Germline CDR1 reads SNHLY; CDR2 reads FYNNEI. The CDR3 is 18 amino acids. CDR3 sequence reads: CASSGRGTGVAYNSPLHF. Here the CDR3 DNA reads TGTGCCAGCAGTGGTCGAGGGACAGGGGTCGCCTATAATTCACCCCTCCACTTT.

The CDR3 nucleotides are TGTGCCAGTTCGACAGCAATACTTACCGGGACTGGAACCTACGAGCAGTACTTC. This gives the protein CASSTAILTGTGTYEQYF. The rearrangement uses TRBV19 and TRBJ2-7; possible D gene TRBD2, 6 bases. The CDR3 contains 18 residues. Between the trimmed V and J ends, which lost 8 bases and 2 bases, there was a span of 28 bases. Germline loops: CDR1 LNHDA, CDR2 SQIVND (reference sequence).

This chain links TRBV11-2 with TRBJ1-5; the D gene is possibly TRBD1 (6 bases). V lost 1 base to trimming and J lost 7 bases, with 11 bases between them. Germline V CDR1 and CDR2: SGHAT, FQNNGV. There are 14 residues in the CDR3. The CDR3 DNA is TGTGCCAGCAGCTTAGCGACAGGAGCCCAGCCCCAGCATTTT. This codes for CASSLATGAQPQHF.

The chain couples TRBV7-6 to TRBJ1-4; 8 nucleotides align to TRBD1. Germline V lookup: CDR1 SGHVS, CDR2 FNYEAQ. CDR3 length equals 12 residues. After removal of 6 bases from V and 6 bases from J, the junction contained 0 bases not matched to a gene. The CDR3 region has the DNA TGTGCCAGCAGACAGGGGGATGAAAAACTGTTTTTT. It is translated as CASRQGDEKLFF.

This chain uses TRBV6-5 with TRBJ2-5, with D possibly TRBD1 on 7 matching bases. This CDR3 has 15 amino acids. V gave up 6 bases and J gave up 7 bases, with 21 bases separating them. From germline, CDR1 is MNHEY and CDR2 SVGAGI. The CDR3: CASSLDGGGWPTQYF. The CDR3 DNA reads TGTGCCAGCAGCCTGGATGGAGGGGGCTGGCCGACCCAGTACTTC.

The rearrangement uses TRBV4-1 and TRBJ1-2; 7 bases match TRBD1. V shed 0 bases and J 3 bases; nucleotides not matched to a gene: 7. Germline V gives CDR1 MGHRA, CDR2 YSYEKL. There are 16 residues in the CDR3. The CDR3 sequence is CASSQEVRGKYYGYTF. As DNA, the CDR3 is TGCGCCAGCAGCCAAGAGGTCAGGGGGAAGTACTATGGCTACACCTTC.

This chain joins TRBV7-9 and TRBJ2-2; no definite D call. The V gene's germline CDR1 is SEHNR and CDR2 FQNEAQ (reference sequence). The CDR3 is made up of 12 amino acids. Trimming pared 1 base from V and 6 bases from J, leaving 3 bases between. The CDR3 reads CASSLEAGELFF. Written as DNA, the CDR3 is TGTGCCAGCAGCTTAGAGGCCGGGGAGCTGTTTTTT.

The CDR3 bases are TGCGCCAGCAGCCCCGGACAGGCCTACCCCACAGATACGCAGTATTTT. It is translated as CASSPGQAYPTDTQYF. The chain has TRBV5-1 and TRBJ2-3, with 7 bases aligning to TRBD1. CDR3 length: 16 residues. Germline-derived CDR1 and CDR2 are SGHRS and YFSETQ. Germline trimming cut 4 bases from V and 2 bases from J; bases unmatched to any gene: 10.

This clone was seen just once. V is TRBV9 and J is TRBJ2-7, with 11 bases identical to TRBD2. V trimming: 7 bases; J trimming: 3 bases; junction bases outside the gene matches: 6. The CDR3 totals 14 residues. Germline loops: CDR1 SGDLS, CDR2 YYNGEE. CDR3 protein: CASGGGLADYEQYF. CDR3 DNA: TGTGCCAGCGGAGGGGGACTAGCGGACTACGAGCAGTACTTC.

The rearrangement joins TRBV4-1 to TRBJ2-2; 9 bases are a match to TRBD2. V trimming: 0 bases; J trimming: 0 bases; junction bases outside the gene matches: 5. The CDR3 covers 18 residues. Germline V lookup: CDR1 MGHRA, CDR2 YSYEKL. The CDR3 region has the DNA TGCGCCAGCAGCCAAGAGTTAGCGGGGGTTTCGAACACCGGGGAGCTGTTTTTT. This translates into CASSQELAGVSNTGELFF.

The chain combines TRBV5-4 with TRBJ2-5; 8 bases are a match to TRBD1. There are 15 residues in the CDR3. Germline values: CDR1 SGHNT, CDR2 YYREEE (reference sequence). Losses at the gene ends were 1 base for V and 5 bases for J; bases not matched to a gene: 7. DNA for the CDR3: TGTGCCAGCAGCTTGTCGCAGGGGGCGGGGGAGACCCAGTACTTC. It translates to CASSLSQGAGETQYF.

CDR3 coding DNA: TGTGCCAGCGGGACTAGCGGAGCCTACGAGCAGTACTTC. It translates to CASGTSGAYEQYF. The V gene is TRBV11-1, the J gene TRBJ2-7; TRBD2 agrees at 11 bases. The germline V gene has CDR1 SGHAT and CDR2 FQDESV (reference sequence). The CDR3 spans 13 residues. V trimming: 8 bases; J trimming: 2 bases; junction bases outside the gene matches: 2.

The CDR3 bases are TGTGCCAGCAGGAGCCGGGACAGGGGCTATCAGCCCCAGCATTTT. Its protein is CASRSRDRGYQPQHF. The chain links TRBV2 to TRBJ1-5, with 10 bases identical to TRBD1. With V trimmed by 6 bases and J by 5 bases, 7 bases remained unmatched. Germline V gene data show CDR1 as SNHLY and CDR2 as FYNNEI. The CDR3 is 15 residues long. Full variable domain (outside the CDR3, taken from reference TRBV2 and TRBJ1-5): EPEVTQTPSHQVTQMGQEVILRCVPISNHLYFYWYRQILGQKVEFLVSFYNNEISEKSEIFDDQFSVERPDGSNFTLKIRSTKLEDSAMYFCASRSRDRGYQPQHFGDGTRLSIL.